This TCR beta chain stems from a study of shared clonotypes between healthy human individuals. Broader study findings: Roughly 5.3% of naive CD4 clonotypes were common to several donors.

Authors' processing steps: Filtering was not the same, since immunoSEQ gave junction-only sequences without quality scores. The repertoire was sequenced with immunoSEQ multiplex PCR; TCRdb's copy has only in-frame clones and lacks some. The V and J calls and clone size were taken over from that table, and D and trimming were inferred from the DNA. The data contain millions of clones, about 95% of them singletons. This CDR3 has 17 amino acids. With V trimmed by 6 bases and J by 9 bases, 14 bases remained unmatched. Germline V gives CDR1 PRHDT, CDR2 FYEKMQ (reference sequence). With regard to this clone: Its antigen is undetermined.

Naive CD8 cells lacked CD45RO and underwent positive selection for CCR7, leaving out terminally differentiated effector memory CD45RA+ cells. The TCR originated in a man in his late teens or twenties in good health. The V and J genes are TRBV13 and TRBJ2-1; 13 positions agree with TRBD2. The specimen was naive CD8+ T cells sorted from blood. The DNA of the CDR3 is TGTGCCAGCAGTCCCACCGGACTAGCGGGAGTTTTCAGTGAGCAGTTCTTC. It encodes CASSPTGLAGVFSEQFF.